This paragraph reports one T cell receptor (beta chain). Its recognized antigen is unknown. No base-level quality is on record; no much larger clone is a single base apart. From the cysteine up to the phenylalanine, the CDR3 has a length of 15 residues. Only CDR3 DNA is held: 45 bases, read in frame from base 1. Via the germline V gene (reference sequence), CDR1 is GTSNPN and CDR2 SVGIG. Compared with germline, V lacks 3 bases and J lacks 4 bases; bases without a gene match: 9. For sequencing of the TCRbeta CDR3 region, genomic DNA was extracted from the sorted cells. TCRbeta CDR3 regions were sequenced using the immunoSEQ Assay. TCRdb took over this immuneACCESS table, retaining in-frame rearrangements with V and J assigned. Such tables are incomplete; in checked studies, under half of the missing clones stem from an unresolved V gene, and the remainder is unexplained. For this sample there are some 79,000 clones; roughly nine tenths appear just once. In total, the top ten clones hold over 0.35% of the sample.

This sample was taken from a study of OX40 agonist ivuxolimab in advanced cancers. Turning to the overall study: Ivuxolimab was an agonistic, fully human IgG2 monoclonal antibody directed against OX40 (CD134), a costimulatory receptor. Of the roughly 51 patients in dose escalation, about 19 had hepatocellular carcinoma, some 15 had melanoma, 9 had renal cell carcinoma and 9 had head and neck cancer. Intravenous ivuxolimab was administered to patients every 2 weeks at six dose levels: 0.01, 0.1, 0.3, 1.5, 3 and 10 mg/kg. Patients were allowed to have had prior anti-PD-1, anti-PD-L1 or anti-CTLA-4 therapy, and approximately 40% of the dose-escalation patients had previously received checkpoint inhibitors. The dose-escalation cohort was roughly 83% male with a mean age of about 65 years, ranging from roughly 20 to 80. The purpose of peripheral TCRbeta sequencing was to test whether ivuxolimab changed TCR sequence diversity and led to clonal T-cell expansion. Three dose-escalation patients achieved partial responses, one with hepatocellular carcinoma and two with cutaneous melanoma. The monotherapy dose-escalation portion (N of about 52 patients) of the phase I ivuxolimab trial is reported in the paper.

The study at large found these results: Clonal expansion of both CD4+ and CD8+ blood T cells was observed from baseline to week 6 at doses 0.1 to 3.0 mg/kg. The antigen specificity of the peripheral T cells that underwent clonal expansion was not determined. Low levels of normalized T-cell clonal expansion were also seen in some patients who did not respond. Partial responders in the 0.1-3.0 mg/kg groups had among the lowest normalized peripheral clonal expansion, especially among CD8+ T cells. After ivuxolimab, expanded clones were on average more numerous among CD8+ T cells than among CD4+ T cells.

Patients with a history of autoimmune disease or receiving systemic immunosuppression were excluded from the trial. Peripheral blood for TCR sequencing was collected from all dose cohorts at baseline, on cycle 4 day 1, and on cycle 7 day 1. Samples were obtained from an open-label, multicenter, first-in-human phase I dose-escalation trial of ivuxolimab. Adults with locally advanced or metastatic melanoma, renal cell, hepatocellular, or head and neck squamous cell carcinoma were enrolled in the trial. Before TCR sequencing, CD4+ and CD8+ T cells were separately sorted from peripheral blood. The TCR comes from an adult with an advanced solid tumor such as melanoma, head and neck, liver or kidney cancer. The receptor chain draws on TRBV30 and TRBJ2-3; TRBD1 agrees with 8 junctional bases. The sample was CD4+ or CD8+ T cells sorted from blood, taken in a trial of the OX40 agonist ivuxolimab. The DNA reads TGTGCCTGGAGCGGGCAGGGGGCCGTGGCAGATACGCAGTATTTT. The resulting protein is CAWSGQGAVADTQYF.